This T cell receptor (beta chain) was sequenced during a study of blood T cell repertoires in COVID-19. Across the study: Acute and convalescent COVID-19 specimens originated in the United States, Italy and Spain. The analysed material was cDNA or gDNA that came from T cells, B-cell-depleted T cells, or PBMCs.

Measured with immunoSEQ multiplex PCR; TCRdb has only the in-frame clones, and not every one. The table shows roughly 150,000 clones, with around 82% occurring only once. CDR3 length: 12 residues. The V end lost 3 bases, the J end lost 3 bases, and 5 bases lay between the germline ends. CDR1 MDHEN and CDR2 SYDVKM come from the germline V gene. This clonotype was obtained from a woman aged 65 to 85 who had recovered from COVID-19. The chain links TRBV28 to TRBJ1-2; D unclear. The specimen was peripheral blood. The CDR3 reads CASSLADYGYTF. CDR3 bases: TGTGCCAGCAGTTTGGCGGACTATGGCTACACCTTC.